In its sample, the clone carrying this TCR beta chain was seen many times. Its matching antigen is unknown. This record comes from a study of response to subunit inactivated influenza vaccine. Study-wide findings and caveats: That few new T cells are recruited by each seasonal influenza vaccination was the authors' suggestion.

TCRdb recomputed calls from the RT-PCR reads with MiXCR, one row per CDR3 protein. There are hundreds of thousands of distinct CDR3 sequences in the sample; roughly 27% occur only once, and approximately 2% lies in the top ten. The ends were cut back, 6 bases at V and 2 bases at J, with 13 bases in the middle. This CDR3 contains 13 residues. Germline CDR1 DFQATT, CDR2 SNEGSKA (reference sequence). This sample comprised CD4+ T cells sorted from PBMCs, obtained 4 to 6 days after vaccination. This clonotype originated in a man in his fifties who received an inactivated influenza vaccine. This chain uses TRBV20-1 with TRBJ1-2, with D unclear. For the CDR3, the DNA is TGCAGTGCGCAGGACTACTCGAACTATGGCTACACCTTC. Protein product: CSAQDYSNYGYTF.